These 21 T cell receptor beta chains were sequenced from one sample in a study of Graves' ophthalmopathy and Graves' hyperthyroidism. Investigators amplified TCR beta CDR3 regions from RNA transcripts. Second-round multiplex PCR came after a first-round RT-PCR that employed HTBI primers. TCRdb ran MiXCR on the multiplex PCR reads and lists one entry per CDR3 protein. The sample includes around 670,000 distinct CDR3 sequences, roughly 41% of them seen just once. The sequencing sample was made of peripheral blood. Every receptor here comes from an adult man with Graves' ophthalmopathy.

This clonotype was recorded many times. The chain uses TRBV29-1 and TRBJ1-2; D might be TRBD1 (5 bases). V was shortened by 6 bases and J by 7 bases, with 12 bases between the two germline ends. The CDR3 contains 11 residues. CDR1 is SQVTM and CDR2 is ANQGSEA in the germline V gene. CDR3 coding DNA: TGCAGCGTCCTCGGGGGGAGTGGCTACACCTTC. Translating it yields CSVLGGSGYTF. Using reference TRBV29-1 and TRBJ1-2 for the parts outside the CDR3, the full variable domain is SAVISQKPSRDICQRGTSLTIQCQVDSQVTMMFWYRQQPGQSLTLIATANQGSEATYESGFVIDKFPISRPNLTFSTLTVSNMSPEDSSIYLCSVLGGSGYTFGSGTRLTVV.

Ten or more counts support this clonotype. The CDR3 bases are TGTGCCAGCAGCACCCAGGGTCTGAGCGTGCGAGGCTACACCTTC. This sequence encodes CASSTQGLSVRGYTF. This chain joins TRBV2 and TRBJ1-2; tentative D call: TRBD1 (5 bases). The V and J ends lost 6 bases and 8 bases respectively, with 22 bases between them. The V gene's germline CDR1 is SNHLY and CDR2 FYNNEI. CDR3 length equals 15 residues.

Many counts were recorded for this clonotype. This sequence joins TRBV10-2 and TRBJ1-5; the D gene is possibly TRBD1 (5 bases). The V and J ends lost 4 bases and 7 bases respectively, with 17 bases between them. The germline V gene encodes CDR1 WSHSY and CDR2 SAAADI. The CDR3 spans 15 residues. The CDR3 loop reads CASSAFIGGNQPQHF. The CDR3 bases are TGCGCCAGCAGTGCATTTATCGGGGGGAACCAGCCCCAGCATTTT.

This clonotype was seen a handful of times. This rearrangement joins TRBV2 to TRBJ1-3; 7 bases match TRBD1. Trimming cost V 2 bases and J 2 bases; bases outside gene matches: 6. The CDR3 runs 16 residues. The germline CDR1 and CDR2 sequences are SNHLY and FYNNEI. For the CDR3, the DNA is TGTGCCAGCAGTGAATCAGGGGGAGGGACTGGAAACACCATATATTTT. Residues: CASSESGGGTGNTIYF.

The CDR3 region is CATSSGGTEAFF. The CDR3 DNA reads TGTGCCACCAGCTCGGGGGGCACTGAAGCTTTCTTT. The chain is built from TRBV24-1 and TRBJ1-1; TRBD1 is a possible D gene (5 bases). Germline V CDR1 and CDR2: KGHDR, SFDVKD. Trimming took 7 bases from V and 4 from J, leaving 9 bases between them. The CDR3 spans 12 residues.

V gene TRBV9 combines with J gene TRBJ2-2; weak D call: TRBD2 (5 bases). Trimming stripped 0 bases from V and 2 bases from J, with 8 bases between. Germline V gene lookup returns CDR1 SGDLS and CDR2 YYNGEE. The CDR3 totals 15 residues. The CDR3 loop is CASSVDGENTGELFF. DNA for the CDR3: TGTGCCAGCAGCGTAGACGGGGAAAACACCGGGGAGCTGTTTTTT.

Concerning this clonotype itself: A single base separates this from a much larger clone, so it may be a read error. The chain is built from TRBV9 and TRBJ2-1; D unclear. The germline CDR1 and CDR2 sequences are SGDLS and YYNGEE. This CDR3 comprises 13 residues. Trimming took 0 bases from V and 6 from J, leaving 7 bases between them. The CDR3 spells CASSVVAVNEQFF. CDR3 bases: TGTGCCAGCAGCGTAGTGGCAGTCAATGAGCAGTTCTTC.

V usage is TRBV5-5 and J usage is TRBJ2-7, with D hard to call. This CDR3 spans 14 amino acids. The V gene lost 2 bases and the J gene lost 3 bases, with 12 bases spanning the gap. Germline V gives CDR1 SGHKS, CDR2 YYEKEE (reference sequence). The CDR3 reads CASSFLAGNYEQYF. The CDR3 region has the DNA TGTGCCAGCAGCTTTCTGGCAGGAAACTACGAGCAGTACTTC.

The table lists this clonotype with a few counts. The CDR3: CASKSPGPNGEQYF. CDR3 nucleotides: TGTGCCAGCAAAAGTCCCGGACCCAATGGGGAGCAGTACTTC. The V call is TRBV2, the J call TRBJ2-7, with D uncertain. Deletions cut 7 bases from V and 7 bases from J, with 20 bases between. CDR1 is SNHLY, CDR2 FYNNEI, per germline. The CDR3 covers 14 residues. Full variable domain (remainder filled in from reference TRBV2 and TRBJ2-7): EPEVTQTPSHQVTQMGQEVILRCVPISNHLYFYWYRQILGQKVEFLVSFYNNEISEKSEIFDDQFSVERPDGSNFTLKIRSTKLEDSAMYFCASKSPGPNGEQYFGPGTRLTVT.

The chain couples TRBV7-9 to TRBJ2-7; D may be TRBD1 (6 bases). The CDR3 spans 14 residues. The germline CDR1 and CDR2 sequences are SEHNR and FQNEAQ (reference sequence). V lost 4 bases and J lost 3, with 13 bases in between. CDR3 residues: CASSSSGVNYEQYF. The CDR3 nucleotides are TGTGCCAGCAGCTCATCAGGGGTGAACTACGAGCAGTACTTC. Drawing the rest from reference TRBV7-9 and TRBJ2-7, the complete variable domain is DTGVSQNPRHKITKRGQNVTFRCDPISEHNRLYWYRQTLGQGPEFLTYFQNEAQLEKSRLLSDRFSAERPKGSFSTLEIQRTEQGDSAMYLCASSSSGVNYEQYFGPGTRLTVT.

This chain joins TRBV7-9 and TRBJ2-2; 13 bases agree with TRBD2. The germline V gene has CDR1 SEHNR and CDR2 FQNEAQ (reference sequence). CDR3 size: 19 residues. V was clipped by 6 bases and J by 0 bases; unmatched bases: 10. The CDR3 region has the DNA TGTGCCAGCAGTTCTTATGGGACTAGCGGGAATTCGAACACCGGGGAGCTGTTTTTT. Its translation is CASSSYGTSGNSNTGELFF.

V is TRBV25-1 and J is TRBJ2-5; D could derive from TRBD1 or TRBD2 (6 bases each). Germline CDR1 and CDR2: MGHDK and SYGVNS. The CDR3 totals 12 residues. The CDR3 region has the DNA TGTGCTAGCGGACAGATCGAAGAGACCCAGTACTTC. Its translation: CASGQIEETQYF.

Details on this clonotype: The CDR3 ends on some other residue instead of the conserved phenylalanine or tryptophan, so this is likely a read error. The rearrangement uses TRBV4-1 and TRBJ2-5, with 8 bases fitting TRBD1. The length of the CDR3 is 18 residues. CDR1 MGHRA and CDR2 YSYEKL come from the germline V gene. The trim removed 2 bases at V and 2 bases at J, leaving 13 bases unmatched. The CDR3 sequence: CASSQSYGGQGSQETQYV. For the CDR3, the DNA is TGCGCCAGCAGCCAATCATACGGTGGACAGGGATCGCAAGAGACCCAGTACGTC.

This clonotype was recorded many times. J is TRBJ1-5 and V is TRBV19, with D unresolved. V dropped 5 bases and J dropped 1 base, with 9 bases sitting between them. In germline, CDR1 is LNHDA, CDR2 SQIVND (reference sequence). The CDR3 sequence is 14 residues long. CDR3 in amino acids: CASSLEVSNQPQHF. Written as DNA, the CDR3 is TGTGCCAGTAGTTTGGAGGTCAGCAATCAGCCCCAGCATTTT.

This clonotype was observed at least ten times. V gene TRBV20-1 combines with J gene TRBJ1-2, with TRBD1 identical over 9 bases. This CDR3 has 13 amino acids. V shed 5 bases and J 4 bases; nucleotides not matched to a gene: 5. The germline gives CDR1 DFQATT, CDR2 SNEGSKA (reference sequence). This CDR3 is CSAPTGGSYGYTF. The DNA for the CDR3 is TGCAGTGCTCCAACAGGGGGCAGCTATGGCTACACCTTC.

For this clonotype: A much larger clone lies one base from this, so it may be a read error. This chain uses TRBV24-1 with TRBJ1-5; D is possibly TRBD1 (5 bases). Trimming pared 11 bases from V and 6 bases from J, leaving 19 bases between. CDR3 length: 14 residues. The germline V gene encodes CDR1 KGHDR and CDR2 SFDVKD. Written as DNA, the CDR3 is TGTGCCAGCGGTGCAGACAGTGGCCGTCAGCCCCAGCATTTT. Protein sequence: CASGADSGRQPQHF.

This clonotype has just one count. This chain uses TRBV2 with TRBJ2-7; tentative D call: TRBD1 (6 bases). Germline CDR1 is SNHLY and CDR2 is FYNNEI. Trimming took 5 bases from V and 11 from J, leaving 13 bases between them. The CDR3 spans 11 residues. This CDR3 reads CASSLGGLKYF. The CDR3, as DNA: TGTGCCAGCAGTTTAGGGGGTTTAAAGTACTTC.

J is TRBJ1-1 and V is TRBV9; no definite D call. Per germline, CDR1 SGDLS and CDR2 YYNGEE. Trimming took off 4 bases at V and 6 bases at J, with 13 bases between the two ends. This CDR3 has 13 amino acids. CDR3 in DNA: TGTGCCAGCAGCCTCGAACGGGTGGCTGAAGCTTTCTTT. This encodes CASSLERVAEAFF.

J is TRBJ2-5 and V is TRBV10-3; 9 positions match TRBD1. With V trimmed by 9 bases and J by 5 bases, 7 bases remained unmatched. Germline V lookup: CDR1 ENHRY, CDR2 SYGVKD. CDR3 length equals 13 residues. CDR3 sequence: CAMGQGASETQYF. The CDR3 DNA follows: TGTGCCATGGGACAGGGAGCTAGCGAGACCCAGTACTTC.

This clonotype appeared a single time. In DNA form, the CDR3 reads TGTGCCATCAGTGGGGGGTCTAGCGGGCAGATCTCCTACGAGCAGTACTTC. Protein: CAISGGSSGQISYEQYF. The chain uses TRBV10-3 and TRBJ2-7; 8 positions match TRBD2. The CDR3 covers 17 residues. The V gene's germline CDR1 is ENHRY and CDR2 SYGVKD. V gave up 4 bases and J gave up 0 bases; unmatched junction bases: 11.

This clonotype occurred a few times. The chain uses TRBV7-2 and TRBJ2-5; 9 bases map to TRBD2. After removal of 4 bases from V and 5 bases from J, the junction contained 14 bases not matched to a gene. The CDR3 totals 17 residues. Germline values: CDR1 SGHTA, CDR2 FQGNSA. The CDR3 spells CASSSPPLLAGGETQYF. The CDR3 DNA is TGTGCCAGCAGCTCCCCTCCCCTACTAGCGGGTGGGGAGACCCAGTACTTC. Supplemented by reference TRBV7-2 and TRBJ2-5, the full variable domain reads GAGVSQSPSNKVTEKGKDVELRCDPISGHTALYWYRQSLGQGLEFLIYFQGNSAPDKSGLPSDRFSAERTGGSVSTLTIQRTQQEDSAVYLCASSSPPLLAGGETQYFGPGTRLLVL.